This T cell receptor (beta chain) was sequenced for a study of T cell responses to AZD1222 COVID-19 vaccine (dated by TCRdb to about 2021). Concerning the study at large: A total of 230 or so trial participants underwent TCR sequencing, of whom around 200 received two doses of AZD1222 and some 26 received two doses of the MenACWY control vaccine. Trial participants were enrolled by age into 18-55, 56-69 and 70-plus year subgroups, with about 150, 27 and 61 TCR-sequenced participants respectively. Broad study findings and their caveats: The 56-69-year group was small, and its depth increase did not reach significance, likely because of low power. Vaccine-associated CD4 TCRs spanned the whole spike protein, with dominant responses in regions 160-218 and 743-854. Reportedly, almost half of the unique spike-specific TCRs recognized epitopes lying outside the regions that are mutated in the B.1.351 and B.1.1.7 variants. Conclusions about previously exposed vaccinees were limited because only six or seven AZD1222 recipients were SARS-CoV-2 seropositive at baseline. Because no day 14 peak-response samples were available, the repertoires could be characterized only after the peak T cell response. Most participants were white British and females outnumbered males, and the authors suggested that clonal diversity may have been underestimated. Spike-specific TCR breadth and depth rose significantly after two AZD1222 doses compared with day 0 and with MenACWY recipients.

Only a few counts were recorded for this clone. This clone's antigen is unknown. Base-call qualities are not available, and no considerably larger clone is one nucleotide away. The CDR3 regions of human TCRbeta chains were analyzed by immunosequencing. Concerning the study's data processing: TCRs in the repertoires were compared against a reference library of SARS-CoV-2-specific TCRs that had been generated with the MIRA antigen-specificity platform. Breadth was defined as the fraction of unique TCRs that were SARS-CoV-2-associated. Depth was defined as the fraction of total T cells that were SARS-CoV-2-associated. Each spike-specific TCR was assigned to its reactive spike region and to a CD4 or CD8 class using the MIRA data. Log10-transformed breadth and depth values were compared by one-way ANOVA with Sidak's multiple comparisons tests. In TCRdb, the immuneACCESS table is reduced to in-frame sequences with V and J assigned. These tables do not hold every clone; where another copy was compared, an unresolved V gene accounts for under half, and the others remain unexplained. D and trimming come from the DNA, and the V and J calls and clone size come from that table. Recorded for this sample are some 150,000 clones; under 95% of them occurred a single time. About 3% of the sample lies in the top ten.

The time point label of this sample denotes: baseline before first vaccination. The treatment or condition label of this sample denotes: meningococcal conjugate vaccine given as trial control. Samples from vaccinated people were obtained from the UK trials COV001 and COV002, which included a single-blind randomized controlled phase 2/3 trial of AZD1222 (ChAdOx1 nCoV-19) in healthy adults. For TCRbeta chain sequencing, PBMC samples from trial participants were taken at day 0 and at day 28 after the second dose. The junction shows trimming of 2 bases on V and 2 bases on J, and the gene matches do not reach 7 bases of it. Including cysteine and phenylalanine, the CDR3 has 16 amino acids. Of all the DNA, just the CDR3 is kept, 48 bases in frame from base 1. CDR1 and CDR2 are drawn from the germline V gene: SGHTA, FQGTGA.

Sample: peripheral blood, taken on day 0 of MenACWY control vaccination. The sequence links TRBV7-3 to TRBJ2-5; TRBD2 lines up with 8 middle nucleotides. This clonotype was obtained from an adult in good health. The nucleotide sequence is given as TGTGCCAGCAGCTTAGGTTTCGGCGGGGGGCAAGAGACCCAGTACTTC. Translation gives CASSLGFGGGQETQYF.